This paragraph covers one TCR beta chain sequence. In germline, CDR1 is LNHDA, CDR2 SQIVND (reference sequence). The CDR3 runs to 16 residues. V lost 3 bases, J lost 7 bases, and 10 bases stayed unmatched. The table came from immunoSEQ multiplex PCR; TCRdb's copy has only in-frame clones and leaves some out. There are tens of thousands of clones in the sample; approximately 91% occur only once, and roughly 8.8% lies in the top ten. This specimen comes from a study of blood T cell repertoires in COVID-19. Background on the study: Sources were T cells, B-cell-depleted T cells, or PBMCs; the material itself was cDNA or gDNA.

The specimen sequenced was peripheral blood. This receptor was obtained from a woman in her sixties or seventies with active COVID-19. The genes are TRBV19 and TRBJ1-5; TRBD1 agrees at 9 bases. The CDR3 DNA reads TGTGCCAGTAGTATCTTCGGACAGGGGAGAGGCCAGCCCCAGCATTTT. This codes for CASSIFGQGRGQPQHF.